This entry concerns a single TCR beta chain. The junction does not match germline at one end; this may be a read error. The data derive from a study of beta chain features in type 1 diabetes. Germline V gives CDR1 GTSNPN, CDR2 SVGIG (reference sequence). The length of the CDR3 is 10 residues. The whole isolated RNA underwent reverse transcription, so sequencing captured expressed TCRB transcripts. Method: immunoSEQ multiplex PCR; TCRdb's copy keeps in-frame clones and lacks some. Seen here are about 450,000 clones, roughly 11% observed once, and the top ten hold 0.046%. The clonotype comes from a young woman in good health. Material for sequencing was naive CD4+ T cells from blood. The chain uses TRBV30 and TRBJ2-7; no reliable D call. The CDR3 loop reads CAWSVHRALF. The CDR3 bases are TGTGCCTGGAGTGTACATAGGGCTCTCTTC.